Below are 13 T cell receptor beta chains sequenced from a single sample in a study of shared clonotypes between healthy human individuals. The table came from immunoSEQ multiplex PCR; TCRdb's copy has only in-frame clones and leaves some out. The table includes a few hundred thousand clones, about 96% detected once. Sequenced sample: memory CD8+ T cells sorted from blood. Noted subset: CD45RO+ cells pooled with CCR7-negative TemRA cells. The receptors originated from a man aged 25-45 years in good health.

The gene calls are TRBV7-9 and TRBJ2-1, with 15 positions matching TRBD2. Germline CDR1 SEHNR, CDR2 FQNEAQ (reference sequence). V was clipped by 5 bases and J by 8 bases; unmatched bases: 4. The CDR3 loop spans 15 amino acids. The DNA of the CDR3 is TGTGCCAGCAGCCAAGGACTAGCGGGAGGGTATGAGCAGTTCTTC. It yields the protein CASSQGLAGGYEQFF.

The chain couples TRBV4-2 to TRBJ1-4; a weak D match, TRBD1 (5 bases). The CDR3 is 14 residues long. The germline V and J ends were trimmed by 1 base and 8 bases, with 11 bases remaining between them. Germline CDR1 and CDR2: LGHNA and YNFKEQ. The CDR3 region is CASSQGSRGEKLFF. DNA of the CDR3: TGTGCCAGCAGCCAAGGGTCACGGGGCGAAAAACTGTTTTTT.

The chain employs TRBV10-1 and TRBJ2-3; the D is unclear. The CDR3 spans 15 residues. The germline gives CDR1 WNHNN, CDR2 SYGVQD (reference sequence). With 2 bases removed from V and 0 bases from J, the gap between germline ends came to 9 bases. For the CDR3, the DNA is TGCGCCAGCAGTGAGGCAGAAGGGAGCACAGATACGCAGTATTTT. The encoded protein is CASSEAEGSTDTQYF.

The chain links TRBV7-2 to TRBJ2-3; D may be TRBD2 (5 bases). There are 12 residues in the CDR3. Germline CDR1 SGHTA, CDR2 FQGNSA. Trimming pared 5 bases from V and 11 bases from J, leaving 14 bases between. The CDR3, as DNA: TGTGCCAGCAGCCTTCTAAGCGGTCTGCAGTATTTT. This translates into CASSLLSGLQYF.

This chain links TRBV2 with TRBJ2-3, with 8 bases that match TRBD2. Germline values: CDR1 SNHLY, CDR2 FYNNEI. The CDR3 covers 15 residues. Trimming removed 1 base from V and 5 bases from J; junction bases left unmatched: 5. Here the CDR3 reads CASSEGAGVIDTQYF. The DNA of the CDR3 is TGTGCCAGCAGTGAAGGAGCGGGAGTGATAGATACGCAGTATTTT. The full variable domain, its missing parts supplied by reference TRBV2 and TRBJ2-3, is EPEVTQTPSHQVTQMGQEVILRCVPISNHLYFYWYRQILGQKVEFLVSFYNNEISEKSEIFDDQFSVERPDGSNFTLKIRSTKLEDSAMYFCASSEGAGVIDTQYFGPGTRLTVL.

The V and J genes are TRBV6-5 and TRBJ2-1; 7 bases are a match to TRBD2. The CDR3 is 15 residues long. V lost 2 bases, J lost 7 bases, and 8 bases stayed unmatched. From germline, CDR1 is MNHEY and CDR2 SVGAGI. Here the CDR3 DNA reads TGTGCCAGCAGTTACATCGGGGAGGGCCGAAATGAGCAGTTCTTC. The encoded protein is CASSYIGEGRNEQFF.

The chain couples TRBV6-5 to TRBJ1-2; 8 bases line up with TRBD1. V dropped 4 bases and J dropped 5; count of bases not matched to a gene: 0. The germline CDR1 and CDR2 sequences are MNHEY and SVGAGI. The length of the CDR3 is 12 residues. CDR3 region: CASSWTGYGYTF. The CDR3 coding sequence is TGTGCCAGCAGTTGGACAGGGTATGGCTACACCTTC.

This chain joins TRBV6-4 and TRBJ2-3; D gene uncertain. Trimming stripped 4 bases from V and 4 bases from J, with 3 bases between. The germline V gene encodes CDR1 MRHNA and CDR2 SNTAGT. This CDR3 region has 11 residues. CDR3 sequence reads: CASSGPDTQYF. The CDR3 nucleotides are TGTGCCAGCAGTGGTCCAGATACGCAGTATTTT.

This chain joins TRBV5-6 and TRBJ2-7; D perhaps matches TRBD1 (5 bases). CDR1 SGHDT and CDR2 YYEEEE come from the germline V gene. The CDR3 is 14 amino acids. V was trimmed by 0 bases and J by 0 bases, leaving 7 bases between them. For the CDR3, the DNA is TGTGCCAGCAGCTTGGGGCAGGGCTCCTACGAGCAGTACTTC. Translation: CASSLGQGSYEQYF.

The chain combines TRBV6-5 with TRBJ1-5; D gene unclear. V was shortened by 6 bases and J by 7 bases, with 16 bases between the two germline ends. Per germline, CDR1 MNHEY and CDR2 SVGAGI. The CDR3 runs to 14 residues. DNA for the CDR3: TGTGCCAGCAGCCGACGGGCCATCGGGCAGCCCCAGCATTTT. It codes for CASSRRAIGQPQHF.

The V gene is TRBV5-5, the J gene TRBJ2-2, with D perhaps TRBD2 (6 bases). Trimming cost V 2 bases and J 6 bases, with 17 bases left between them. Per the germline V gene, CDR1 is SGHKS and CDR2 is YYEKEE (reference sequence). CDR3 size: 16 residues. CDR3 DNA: TGTGCCAGCAGCTTCCCGGGTTCCAGGGAGGCCGGGGAGCTGTTTTTT. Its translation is CASSFPGSREAGELFF.

CDR3 nucleotide sequence: TGTGCCAGCAGTTACTCTCTTTTGGCGGAGCTGTTTTTT. Protein product: CASSYSLLAELFF. The rearrangement links TRBV6-5 to TRBJ2-2; D gene unclear. The length of the CDR3 is 13 residues. Germline V gene lookup returns CDR1 MNHEY and CDR2 SVGAGI. The V end lost 0 bases, the J end lost 10 bases, and 9 bases lay between the germline ends.

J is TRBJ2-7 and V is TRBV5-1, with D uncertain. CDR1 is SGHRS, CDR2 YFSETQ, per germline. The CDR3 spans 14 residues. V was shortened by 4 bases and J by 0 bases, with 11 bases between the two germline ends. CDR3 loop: CASSPNIGSYEQYF. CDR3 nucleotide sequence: TGCGCCAGCAGCCCCAACATTGGCTCCTACGAGCAGTACTTC.